The 4 T cell receptor beta chains listed next were all sequenced from one sample in a study of cytomegalovirus exposure and HLA in healthy donors (TCRdb year 2017). Libraries were prepared through the immunoSEQ multiplex PCR assay. The table comes from immuneACCESS by way of TCRdb, which keeps in-frame sequences with V and J called. Part of the clones is missing from these tables; in studies checked, under half for an unresolved V gene and the rest for unknown reasons. The sample has a few hundred thousand clones on record, about nine tenths of them singletons. The top ten clonotypes cover around 0.8% of the sample. Specimen: PBMCs. Receptor source: a woman under 30 in good health and CMV-seronegative.

This chain joins TRBV19 and TRBJ2-1; 12 nucleotides line up with TRBD2. Germline-derived CDR1 and CDR2 are LNHDA and SQIVND (reference sequence). The CDR3 is made up of 13 amino acids. The trim removed 8 bases at V and 7 bases at J, leaving 3 bases unmatched. The CDR3 here is CASHGTSGNEQFF. The CDR3 DNA reads as TGTGCCAGTCACGGGACTAGCGGGAATGAGCAGTTCTTC.

The V gene is TRBV18, the J gene TRBJ2-2; 10 bases are shared with TRBD2. J gave up 2 bases and V 2 bases, and 2 bases lay outside the gene matches. The CDR3 runs to 16 residues. Germline V gene sequence: CDR1 KGHSH, CDR2 LQKENI. The CDR3 coding sequence is TGTGCCAGCTCACCAAGGACTAGCGGTAACACCGGGGAGCTGTTTTTT. It encodes CASSPRTSGNTGELFF.

On this clone: This sample includes further DNA sequences coding for the same CDR3. The chain carries TRBV9 and TRBJ2-5, with TRBD1 matching 9 bases. The CDR3 spans 14 residues. Trimming at V came to 2 bases and at J to 5 bases, leaving 4 bases not matched to a gene. The germline gives CDR1 SGDLS, CDR2 YYNGEE. Written as DNA, the CDR3 is TGTGCCAGCAGCGTCACAGGGGGCCGCGAGACCCAGTACTTC. It codes for CASSVTGGRETQYF.

The chain is built from TRBV4-1 and TRBJ2-7, with 8 nucleotides matching TRBD1. This CDR3 comprises 17 residues. J gave up 2 bases and V 2 bases, and 11 bases lay outside the gene matches. The germline CDR1 and CDR2 sequences are MGHRA and YSYEKL. The CDR3 protein is CASSQPTGQVVTYEQYF. CDR3 bases: TGCGCCAGCAGCCAACCTACGGGACAGGTTGTTACCTACGAGCAGTACTTC.